The 14 T cell receptor beta chains listed next were all sequenced from one sample in a study of CD8+CD57+ T cells in acquired aplastic anemia (dated by TCRdb to 2016 to 2018). Flow cytometry had shown CD8+CD57+ cell expansion in the patients selected for sequencing. Sequencing was carried out with an Illumina HiSeq 2000. Genomic DNA was used as template for profiling of TCR beta VDJ combinations and CDR3 sequences. The public reads were reanalyzed by TCRdb: fastp trimming at Q25, MiXCR alignment, in-frame beta chains only. Merged by CDR3 protein, the rows form single entries marked with the most common genes and DNA. The sample data list 210,000 or so distinct CDR3 sequences, and under 50% of these were observed just once. The ten top clones hold just under 20% of the sample. The sequenced material came from sorted CD4+, CD8+, or CD8+CD57+ T cells (not recorded which) from PBMCs. The receptors derive from a human donor with aplastic anemia.

This clonotype was picked up many times. The rearrangement joins TRBV20-1 to TRBJ2-2, with 9 bases aligning to TRBD2. This CDR3 contains 16 residues. Germline V gene sequence: CDR1 DFQATT, CDR2 SNEGSKA (reference sequence). The V and J ends lost 0 bases and 1 base, in that order; junction bases with no gene match: 3. In nucleotides, the CDR3 is TGCAGTGCTAGAGATCCAGCGGGGGGGAACACCGGGGAGCTGTTTTTT. This translates into CSARDPAGGNTGELFF.

This clonotype was counted many times. The CDR3 sequence is CSARDQGGGAKNIQYF. DNA of the CDR3: TGCAGTGCTAGAGATCAGGGCGGGGGAGCCAAAAACATTCAGTACTTC. The V gene is TRBV20-1, the J gene TRBJ2-4; the match to TRBD2 covers 7 bases. Germline trimming cut 0 bases from V and 0 bases from J; bases unmatched to any gene: 5. The V gene's germline CDR1 is DFQATT and CDR2 SNEGSKA (reference sequence). The CDR3 length is 16 residues.

The chain carries TRBV19 and TRBJ2-3; D remains ambiguous. This CDR3 contains 13 residues. Germline CDR1 and CDR2: LNHDA and SQIVND (reference sequence). Trimming cost V 3 bases and J 1 base, with 5 bases left between them. The CDR3 sequence: CASSITGTDTQYF. The CDR3 DNA sequence: TGTGCCAGTAGTATTACGGGCACAGATACGCAGTATTTT.

The table lists this clonotype with a count of one. Because the CDR3 is missing its conserved closing phenylalanine or tryptophan, this is likely a read error. The rearrangement uses TRBV7-6 and TRBJ2-5; no definite D call. V was trimmed by 5 bases and J by 5 bases, leaving 15 bases between them. Germline V gene lookup returns CDR1 SGHVS and CDR2 FNYEAQ. CDR3 length: 14 residues. CDR3 protein: CASSRQAEWETQYI. The CDR3 DNA sequence: TGTGCCAGCAGCCGCCAGGCGGAGTGGGAGACCCAGTACATC.

This clonotype was picked up a small number of times. The chain has TRBV24-1 and TRBJ1-2; D might be TRBD1 (5 bases). V lost 9 bases, J lost 3 bases, and 16 bases lay in between. The CDR3 totals 14 residues. Germline V gene lookup returns CDR1 KGHDR and CDR2 SFDVKD. CDR3 coding DNA: TGTGCCACCGGGCCTCGGGGCGTTGACTATGGCTACACCTTC. This sequence encodes CATGPRGVDYGYTF.

This clonotype appeared a few times. This sequence joins TRBV15 and TRBJ1-1; 9 bases agree with TRBD1. This CDR3 has 16 amino acids. The V gene's germline CDR1 is LNHNV and CDR2 YYDKDF (reference sequence). Trimming removed 1 base from V and 5 bases from J; junction bases left unmatched: 8. CDR3 sequence reads: CATSRVTGGRGTEAFF. In DNA, the CDR3 is TGTGCCACCAGCAGAGTGACAGGGGGGCGAGGTACTGAAGCTTTCTTT.

This clonotype was picked up a small number of times. The CDR3 nucleotides read TGTGCCAGCAGCGGAACCGGGACTAGCGGGGGAATTAACACCGGGGAGCTGTTTTTT. Protein product: CASSGTGTSGGINTGELFF. V usage is TRBV7-8 and J usage is TRBJ2-2; 14 bases are shared with TRBD2. V lost 5 bases, J lost 2 bases, and 10 bases stayed unmatched. The CDR3 contains 19 residues. CDR1 is SGHVS and CDR2 is FQNEAQ in the germline V gene.

The chain carries TRBV20-1 and TRBJ2-1, with D tentatively TRBD2 (5 bases). The V end lost 3 bases, the J end lost 1 base, and 13 bases lay between the germline ends. The CDR3 loop spans 15 amino acids. The germline CDR1 and CDR2 sequences are DFQATT and SNEGSKA (reference sequence). This CDR3 is CSASPDEGSYNEQFF. Written as DNA, the CDR3 is TGCAGTGCTAGTCCGGATGAGGGTTCCTACAATGAGCAGTTCTTC.

This clonotype showed up many times. This chain connects TRBV10-3 to TRBJ2-3, with 15 bases identical to TRBD2. The CDR3 runs 14 residues. CDR1 is ENHRY and CDR2 is SYGVKD in the germline V gene. V lost 8 bases and J lost 9; bases outside the gene matches: 6. The DNA for the CDR3 is TGTGCCATCCGGACTAGCGGGGGGGCCGAGACGCAGTATTTT. Amino acid sequence: CAIRTSGGAETQYF.

This clonotype was observed at least ten times. The V and J genes are TRBV2 and TRBJ1-2; D not resolved. This CDR3 region has 13 residues. Germline V CDR1 and CDR2: SNHLY, FYNNEI. V shed 2 bases and J shed 4 bases, with 8 bases lying between them. The CDR3 DNA is TGTGCCAGCAGTGAACAGGATCTCTATGGCTACACCTTC. Translated: CASSEQDLYGYTF.

This clonotype was seen only a few times. The chain links TRBV18 to TRBJ2-1; 9 bases fit TRBD2. Germline V gene lookup returns CDR1 KGHSH and CDR2 LQKENI. J was trimmed by 3 bases and V by 3 bases; bases with no gene match: 3. The CDR3 runs to 15 residues. The CDR3 loop reads CASSPGSGGYNEQFF. In nucleotides, the CDR3 is TGTGCCAGCTCACCTGGTAGCGGGGGCTACAATGAGCAGTTCTTC. The full variable domain, rest sourced from reference TRBV18 and TRBJ2-1, is NAGVMQNPRHLVRRRGQEARLRCSPMKGHSHVYWYRQLPEEGLKFMVYLQKENIIDESGMPKERFSAEFPKEGPSILRIQQVVRGDSAAYFCASSPGSGGYNEQFFGPGTRLTVL.

V and J are TRBV7-9 and TRBJ2-5; 7 nucleotides agree with TRBD2. Trimming removed 1 base from V and 5 bases from J; junction bases left unmatched: 4. The CDR3 totals 14 residues. Germline V lookup: CDR1 SEHNR, CDR2 FQNEAQ (reference sequence). CDR3 nucleotide sequence: TGTGCCAGCAGCTTAGTTTGGGAGGGGGAGACCCAGTACTTC. Translated: CASSLVWEGETQYF.

The sample holds a few counts of this clonotype. V usage is TRBV2 and J usage is TRBJ2-5, with a possible D match to TRBD2 (7 bases). Trimming stripped 1 base from V and 5 bases from J, with 11 bases between. The CDR3 is 14 amino acids. The germline V gene has CDR1 SNHLY and CDR2 FYNNEI. DNA of the CDR3: TGTGCCAGCAGTGAAGTGGGGGGGCAGGAGACCCAGTACTTC. Encoded protein: CASSEVGGQETQYF.

The gene calls are TRBV9 and TRBJ2-7; no reliable D call. V lost 4 bases and J 6 bases, leaving 17 bases between the germline ends. Germline-derived CDR1 and CDR2 are SGDLS and YYNGEE. The CDR3 runs to 14 residues. Here the CDR3 DNA reads TGTGCCAGCAGCCCTAGTGATCGCCTTCGCGAGCAGTACTTC. It yields the protein CASSPSDRLREQYF.